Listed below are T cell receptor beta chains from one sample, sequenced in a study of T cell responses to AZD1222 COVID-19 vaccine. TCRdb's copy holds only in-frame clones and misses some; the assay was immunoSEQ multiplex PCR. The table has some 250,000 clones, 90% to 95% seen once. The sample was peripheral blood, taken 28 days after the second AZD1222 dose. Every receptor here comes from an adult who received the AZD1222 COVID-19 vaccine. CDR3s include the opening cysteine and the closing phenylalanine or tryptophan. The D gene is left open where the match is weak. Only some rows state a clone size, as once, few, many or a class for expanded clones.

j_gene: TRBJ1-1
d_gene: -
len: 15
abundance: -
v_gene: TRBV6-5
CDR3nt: TGTGCCAGCAAGGGGGGGATCGGGCCGTGGACTGAAGCTTTCTTT
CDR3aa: CASKGGIGPWTEAFF

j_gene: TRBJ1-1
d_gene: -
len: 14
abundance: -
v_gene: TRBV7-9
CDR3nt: TGTGCCAGCAGCTTTTCGGGAGGGCACACTGAAGCTTTCTTT
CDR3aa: CASSFSGGHTEAFF

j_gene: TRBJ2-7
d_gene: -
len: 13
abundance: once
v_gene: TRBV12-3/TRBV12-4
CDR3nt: TGTGCCAGCAAAAACCCCTCACCCGGAGAGCAGTACTTC
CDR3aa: CASKNPSPGEQYF

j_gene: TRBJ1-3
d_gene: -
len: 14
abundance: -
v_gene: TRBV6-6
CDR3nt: TGTGCCAGCAATAGACAGGTTGCTGGAAACACCATATATTTT
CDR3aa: CASNRQVAGNTIYF

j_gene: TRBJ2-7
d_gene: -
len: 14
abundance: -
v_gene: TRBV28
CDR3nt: TGTGCCAGCAGTTCTTTTCAAGAGGTCTACGAGCAGTACTTC
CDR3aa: CASSSFQEVYEQYF

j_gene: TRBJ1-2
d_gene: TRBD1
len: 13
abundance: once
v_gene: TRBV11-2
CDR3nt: TGTGCCAGCAGCAGGGACAGGTCCTATGGCTACACCTTC
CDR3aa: CASSRDRSYGYTF

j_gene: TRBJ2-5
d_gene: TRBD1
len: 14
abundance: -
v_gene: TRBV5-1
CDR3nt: TGCGCCAGCAGCCCGGGACAGGGTATGGAGACCCAGTACTTC
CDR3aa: CASSPGQGMETQYF

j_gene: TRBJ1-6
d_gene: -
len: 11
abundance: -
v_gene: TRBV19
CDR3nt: TGTGCCAGCTGGGGAAGTTCGAGCCTCCACTTT
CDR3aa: CASWGSSSLHF

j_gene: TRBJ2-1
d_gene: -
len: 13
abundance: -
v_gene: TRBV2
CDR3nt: TGTGCCAGCCTTGGGACAATTGGGAATGAGCAGTTCTTC
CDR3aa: CASLGTIGNEQFF

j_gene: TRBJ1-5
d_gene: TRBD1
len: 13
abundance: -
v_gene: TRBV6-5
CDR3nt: TGTGCCAGCAGTTACCGGGACAGGCAGCCCCAGCATTTT
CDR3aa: CASSYRDRQPQHF

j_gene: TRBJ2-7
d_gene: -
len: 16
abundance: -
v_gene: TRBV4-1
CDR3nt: TGCGCCAGCAGCCAAGTTTTCCCCTTAGGAGGGATTGAGCAGTACTTC
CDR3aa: CASSQVFPLGGIEQYF

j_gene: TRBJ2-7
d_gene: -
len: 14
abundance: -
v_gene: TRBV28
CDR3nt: TGTGCCAGCAGTCTCCGGGGAGACTCCTACGAGCAGTACTTC
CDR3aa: CASSLRGDSYEQYF

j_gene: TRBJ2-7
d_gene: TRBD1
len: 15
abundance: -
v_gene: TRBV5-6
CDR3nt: TGTGCCAGCAGCTGGGACAGGGGCAAAGCCTACGAGCAGTACTTC
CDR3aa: CASSWDRGKAYEQYF

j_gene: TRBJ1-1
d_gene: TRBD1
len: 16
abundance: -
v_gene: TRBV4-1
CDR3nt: TGCGCCAGCAGCCTGACAGGGGGCTCAAGGGTGTCTGAAGCTTTCTTT
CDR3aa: CASSLTGGSRVSEAFF

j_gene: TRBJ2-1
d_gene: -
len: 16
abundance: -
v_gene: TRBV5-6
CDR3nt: TGTGCCAGCAGCTCCAGTAGACTAGCAGGGACAAATGAGCAGTTCTTC
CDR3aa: CASSSSRLAGTNEQFF